This T cell receptor beta chain came from a study of Ad26.COV2.S vaccination and SARS-CoV-2 variants. The CDR3 totals 14 residues. J lost 6 bases, V lost 5 bases, and 6 bases had no gene match. Germline V gene sequence: CDR1 SEHNR, CDR2 FQNEAQ (reference sequence). Data came from immunoSEQ multiplex PCR; TCRdb stores just in-frame clones and leaves some out. The sample includes about 350,000 clones, about 92% of them seen just once. The count of this clone is one. V usage is TRBV7-9 and J usage is TRBJ1-5, with 8 bases matching TRBD1. The sequencing used peripheral blood, collected after recovery from COVID-19. The clonotype was recovered from a human donor who had recovered from COVID-19. The CDR3 nucleotides read TGTGCCAGCAGCACATTAACAGGGGGTCAGCCCCAGCATTTT. Translation gives CASSTLTGGQPQHF.